These 4 T cell receptor beta chains came from one sample sequenced in a study of radiotherapy plus CTLA-4 blockade in lung cancer. The table came from immunoSEQ multiplex PCR; TCRdb's copy has only in-frame clones and leaves some out. The sample lists some 73,000 clones, nearly 75% occurring once. The sequences come from peripheral blood, collected from a patient treated with radiotherapy plus ipilimumab. Receptors originate from a human donor with non-small cell lung cancer whose response to radiotherapy plus ipilimumab could not be evaluated.

This clone has just a few counts. V gene TRBV5-1 combines with J gene TRBJ2-5, with D perhaps TRBD2 (7 bases). This CDR3 comprises 17 residues. The ends were cut back, 0 bases at V and 5 bases at J, with 20 bases in the middle. CDR1 is SGHRS and CDR2 is YFSETQ in the germline V gene. CDR3: CASSLAPRGGSGETQYF. For the CDR3, the DNA is TGCGCCAGCAGCTTGGCCCCTCGCGGGGGCAGCGGGGAGACCCAGTACTTC.

The CDR3 region is CASSLFGGYEQYF. The CDR3 DNA follows: TGTGCCAGCAGCTTGTTCGGGGGGTACGAGCAGTACTTC. The chain uses TRBV5-8 and TRBJ2-5; 7 nucleotides align to TRBD2. The J call may be incorrect, as the DNA end agrees better with TRBJ2-7. This CDR3 is 13 amino acids long. CDR1 and CDR2 (germline): SGHTS, YDEGEE.

V usage is TRBV9 and J usage is TRBJ2-2; 7 bases align to TRBD2. This CDR3 comprises 17 residues. Germline V gives CDR1 SGDLS, CDR2 YYNGEE. The ends lost 6 bases at V and 7 bases at J; junction bases unmatched: 18. In DNA, the CDR3 is TGTGCCAGCACGGGAGGTTGGACTAGTCAAGTCGGCGGGGAGCTGTTTTTT. Its translation is CASTGGWTSQVGGELFF.

This clone was seen more than once but under ten times. The chain recombines TRBV2 with TRBJ2-5; D is unresolved. CDR1 is SNHLY and CDR2 is FYNNEI in the germline V gene. The CDR3 is made up of 12 amino acids. Trimming shortened V by 8 bases and J by 2 bases, and 9 bases separated the two germline ends. The CDR3 region has the DNA TGTGCCAGCGGGCTACAACAAGAGACCCAGTACTTC. It codes for CASGLQQETQYF.